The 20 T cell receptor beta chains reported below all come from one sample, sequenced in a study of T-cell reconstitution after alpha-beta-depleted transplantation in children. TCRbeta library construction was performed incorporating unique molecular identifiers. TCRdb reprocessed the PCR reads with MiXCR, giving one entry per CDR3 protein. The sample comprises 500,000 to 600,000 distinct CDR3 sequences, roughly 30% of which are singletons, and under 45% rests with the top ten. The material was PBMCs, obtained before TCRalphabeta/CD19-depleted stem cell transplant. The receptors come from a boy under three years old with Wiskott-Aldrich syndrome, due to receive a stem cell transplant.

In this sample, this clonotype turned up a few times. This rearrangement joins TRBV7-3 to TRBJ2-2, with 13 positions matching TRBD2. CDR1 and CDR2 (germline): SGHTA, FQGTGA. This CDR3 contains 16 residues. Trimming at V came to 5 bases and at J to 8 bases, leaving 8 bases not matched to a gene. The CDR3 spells CASSPTGTSGTGELFF. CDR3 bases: TGTGCCAGCAGCCCGACCGGGACTAGCGGGACTGGGGAGCTGTTTTTT.

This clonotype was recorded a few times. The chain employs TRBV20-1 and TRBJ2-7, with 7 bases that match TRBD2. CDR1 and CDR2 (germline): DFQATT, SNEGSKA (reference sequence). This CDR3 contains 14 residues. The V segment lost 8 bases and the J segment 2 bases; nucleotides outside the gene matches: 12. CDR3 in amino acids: CSCGSRLRTYEQYF. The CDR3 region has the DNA TGCAGTTGCGGGAGCAGGCTAAGGACCTACGAGCAGTACTTC.

CDR3 nucleotide sequence: TGCGCCAGCAGCTCTGTGACTAGCGGGAGAACCGGGGAGCTGTTTTTT. It yields the protein CASSSVTSGRTGELFF. The chain has TRBV5-1 and TRBJ2-2; 12 bases match TRBD2. J lost 5 bases, V lost 3 bases, and 5 bases had no gene match. The V gene's germline CDR1 is SGHRS and CDR2 YFSETQ. The CDR3 spans 16 residues.

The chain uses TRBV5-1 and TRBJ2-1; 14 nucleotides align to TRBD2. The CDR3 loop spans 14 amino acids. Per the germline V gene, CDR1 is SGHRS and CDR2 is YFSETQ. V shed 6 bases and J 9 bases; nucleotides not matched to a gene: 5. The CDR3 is CASTGTSGSTEQFF. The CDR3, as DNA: TGCGCCAGCACCGGGACTAGCGGGAGTACTGAGCAGTTCTTC.

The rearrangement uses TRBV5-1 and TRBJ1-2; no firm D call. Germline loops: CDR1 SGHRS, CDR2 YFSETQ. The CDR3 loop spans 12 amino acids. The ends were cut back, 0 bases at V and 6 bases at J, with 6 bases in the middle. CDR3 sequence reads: CASSLGANGYTF. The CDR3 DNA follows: TGCGCCAGCAGCTTGGGGGCTAATGGCTACACCTTC.

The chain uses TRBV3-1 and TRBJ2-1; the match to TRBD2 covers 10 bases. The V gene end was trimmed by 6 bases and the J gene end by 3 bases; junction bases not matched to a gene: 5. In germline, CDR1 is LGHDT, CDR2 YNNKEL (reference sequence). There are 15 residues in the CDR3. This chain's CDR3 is CASRNRLAGYNEQFF. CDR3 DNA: TGTGCCAGCAGAAACAGACTAGCGGGCTACAATGAGCAGTTCTTC.

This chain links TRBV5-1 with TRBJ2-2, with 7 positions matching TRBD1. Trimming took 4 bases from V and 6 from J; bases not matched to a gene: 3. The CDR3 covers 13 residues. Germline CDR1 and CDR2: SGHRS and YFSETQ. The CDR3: CASSTDRAGELFF. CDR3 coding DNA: TGCGCCAGCAGCACAGACAGGGCCGGGGAGCTGTTTTTT. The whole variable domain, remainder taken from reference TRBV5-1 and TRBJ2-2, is KAGVTQTPRYLIKTRGQQVTLSCSPISGHRSVSWYQQTPGQGLQFLFEYFSETQRNKGNFPGRFSGRQFSNSRSEMNVSTLELGDSALYLCASSTDRAGELFFGEGSRLTVL.

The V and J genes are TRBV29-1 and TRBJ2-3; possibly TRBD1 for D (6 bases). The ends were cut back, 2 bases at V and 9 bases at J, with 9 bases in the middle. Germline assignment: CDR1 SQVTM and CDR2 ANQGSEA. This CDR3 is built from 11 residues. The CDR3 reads CSVEYGTTQYF. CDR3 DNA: TGCAGCGTTGAATACGGGACAACGCAGTATTTT.

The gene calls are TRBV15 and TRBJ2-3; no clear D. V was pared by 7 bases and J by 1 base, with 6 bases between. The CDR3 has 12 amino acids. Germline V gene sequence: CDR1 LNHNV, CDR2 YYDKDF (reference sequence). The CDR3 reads CATNRGTDTQYF. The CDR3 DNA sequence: TGTGCCACCAACCGGGGCACAGATACGCAGTATTTT. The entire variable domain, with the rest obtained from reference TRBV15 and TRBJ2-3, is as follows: DAMVIQNPRYQVTQFGKPVTLSCSQTLNHNVMYWYQQKSSQAPKLLFHYYDKDFNNEADTPDNFQSRRPNTSFCFLDIRSPGLGDTAMYLCATNRGTDTQYFGPGTRLTVL.

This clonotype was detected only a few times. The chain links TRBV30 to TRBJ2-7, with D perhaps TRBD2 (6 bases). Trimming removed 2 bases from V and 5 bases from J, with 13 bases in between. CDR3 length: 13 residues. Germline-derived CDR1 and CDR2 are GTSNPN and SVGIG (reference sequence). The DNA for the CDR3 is TGTGCCTGGAGTACGGGGGAGGTACACGAGCAGTACTTC. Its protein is CAWSTGEVHEQYF. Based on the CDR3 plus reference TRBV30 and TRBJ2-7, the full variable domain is SQTIHQWPATLVQPVGSPLSLECTVEGTSNPNLYWYRQAAGRGLQLLFYSVGIGQISSEVPQNLSASRPQDRQFILSSKKLLLSDSGFYLCAWSTGEVHEQYFGPGTRLTVT.

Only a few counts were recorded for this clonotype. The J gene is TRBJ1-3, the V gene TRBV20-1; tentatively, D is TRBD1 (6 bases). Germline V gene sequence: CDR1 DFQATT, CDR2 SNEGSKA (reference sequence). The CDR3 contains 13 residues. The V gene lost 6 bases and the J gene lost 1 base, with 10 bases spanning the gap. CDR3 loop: CSARTASGNTIYF. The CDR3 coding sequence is TGCAGTGCACGGACAGCATCTGGAAACACCATATATTTT.

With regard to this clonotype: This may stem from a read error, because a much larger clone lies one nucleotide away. CDR3 sequence reads: CASTPRTGTGSGYTF. CDR3 coding DNA: TGCGCCAGCACCCCGCGAACCGGGACAGGGAGCGGCTACACCTTC. This sequence joins TRBV5-1 and TRBJ1-2, with 9 nucleotides matching TRBD1. CDR3 length: 15 residues. The V segment lost 6 bases and the J segment 8 bases; nucleotides outside the gene matches: 14. Germline V gene lookup returns CDR1 SGHRS and CDR2 YFSETQ.

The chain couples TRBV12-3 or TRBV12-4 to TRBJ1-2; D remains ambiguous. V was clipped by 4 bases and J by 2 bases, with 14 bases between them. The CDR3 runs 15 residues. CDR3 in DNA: TGTGCCAGCAGTTCCAGTAGGGTGAGCAACTATGGCTACACCTTC. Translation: CASSSSRVSNYGYTF.

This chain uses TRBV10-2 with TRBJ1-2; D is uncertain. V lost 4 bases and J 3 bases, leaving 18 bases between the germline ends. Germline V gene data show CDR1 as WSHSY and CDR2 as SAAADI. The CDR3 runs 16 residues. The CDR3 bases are TGCGCCAGCAGTGCCCCGGCCGGGAAACGGGACTATGGCTACACCTTC. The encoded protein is CASSAPAGKRDYGYTF.

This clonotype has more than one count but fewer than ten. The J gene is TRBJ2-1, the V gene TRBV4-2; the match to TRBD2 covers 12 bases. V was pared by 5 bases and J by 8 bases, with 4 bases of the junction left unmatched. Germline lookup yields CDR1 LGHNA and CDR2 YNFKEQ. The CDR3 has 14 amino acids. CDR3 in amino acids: CASSIRLAGDEQFF. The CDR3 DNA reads TGTGCCAGCAGCATCCGACTAGCGGGAGATGAGCAGTTCTTC.

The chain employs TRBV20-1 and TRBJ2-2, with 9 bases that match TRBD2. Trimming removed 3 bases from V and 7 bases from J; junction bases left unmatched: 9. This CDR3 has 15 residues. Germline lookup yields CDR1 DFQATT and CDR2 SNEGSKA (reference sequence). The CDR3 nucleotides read TGCAGTGCTAGTTCGAGCGGGAGGCTTAGCGGGGAGCTGTTTTTT. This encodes CSASSSGRLSGELFF.

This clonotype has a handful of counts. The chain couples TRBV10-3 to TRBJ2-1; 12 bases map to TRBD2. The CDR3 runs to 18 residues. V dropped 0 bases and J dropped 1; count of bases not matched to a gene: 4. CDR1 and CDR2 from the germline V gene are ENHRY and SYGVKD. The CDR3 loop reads CAISESHLAGGSYNEQFF. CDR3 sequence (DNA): TGTGCCATCAGTGAGTCCCACCTAGCGGGAGGGTCCTACAATGAGCAGTTCTTC.

The CDR3 region is CASSLGGLVSDEQYF. CDR3 nucleotide sequence: TGCGCCAGCAGCTTGGGGGGACTAGTAAGCGACGAGCAGTACTTC. The V call is TRBV5-1, the J call TRBJ2-7; 8 bases are shared with TRBD2. V gave up 0 bases and J gave up 5 bases; unmatched junction bases: 7. Germline CDR1 and CDR2: SGHRS and YFSETQ. The CDR3 has 15 amino acids.

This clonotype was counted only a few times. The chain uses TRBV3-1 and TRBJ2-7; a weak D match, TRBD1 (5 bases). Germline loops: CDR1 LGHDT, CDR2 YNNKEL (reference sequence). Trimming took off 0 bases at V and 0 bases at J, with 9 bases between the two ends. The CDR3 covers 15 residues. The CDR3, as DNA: TGTGCCAGCAGCCAAGACTACAGGACCTCCTACGAGCAGTACTTC. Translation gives CASSQDYRTSYEQYF.

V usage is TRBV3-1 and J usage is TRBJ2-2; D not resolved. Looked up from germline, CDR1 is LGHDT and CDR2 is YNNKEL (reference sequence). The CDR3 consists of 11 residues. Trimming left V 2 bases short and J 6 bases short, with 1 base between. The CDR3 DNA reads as TGTGCCAGCAGCCAATCCGGGGAGCTGTTTTTT. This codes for CASSQSGELFF.